These 18 T cell receptor beta chains came from one sample sequenced in a study of vaccination effects on CD4 cells after COVID-19. These TCRs are of unknown antigen specificity. Isolating CD4+ T cells followed approximately 11 days of culture. Vaccine administered to participants consisted of two doses of either BNT162b2 or mRNA-1273. Method: immunoSEQ multiplex PCR; TCRdb's copy keeps in-frame clones and lacks some. The repertoire includes 30,000 to 35,000 clones, around two thirds of them detected once, and about 15% sits in the top ten. The sample here was CD4+ T cells from PBMCs cultured without peptide, taken after COVID-19 vaccination. These receptors were obtained from a human donor who received a COVID-19 vaccine.

There are a few counts of this clone. This chain uses TRBV11-2 with TRBJ2-7; D call uncertain. This CDR3 spans 18 amino acids. Trimming removed 2 bases from V and 4 bases from J, with 24 bases in between. Germline V gene lookup returns CDR1 SGHAT and CDR2 FQNNGV. Written as DNA, the CDR3 is TGTGCCAGCAGCTTACCCATTTTGCCCCATTACAACCCATACGAGCAGTACTTC. Protein: CASSLPILPHYNPYEQYF.

The rearrangement links TRBV5-1 to TRBJ2-5; either TRBD1 or TRBD2 may supply D (5 bases each). Germline CDR1 SGHRS, CDR2 YFSETQ. Trimming left V 4 bases short and J 1 base short, with 8 bases between. The CDR3 is 13 amino acids. CDR3 bases: TGCGCCAGCAGCGGGACGCCCCAAGAGACCCAGTACTTC. Translated: CASSGTPQETQYF.

The rearrangement joins TRBV2 to TRBJ2-5; D might be TRBD1 (5 bases). This CDR3 comprises 13 residues. V was trimmed by 7 bases and J by 4 bases, leaving 13 bases between them. Germline V gene data show CDR1 as SNHLY and CDR2 as FYNNEI. The CDR3: CASNEGVGETQYF. The CDR3 bases are TGTGCCAGCAACGAAGGGGTAGGAGAGACCCAGTACTTC.

V gene TRBV20-1 combines with J gene TRBJ2-7; no clear D. This CDR3 spans 11 amino acids. Germline assignment: CDR1 DFQATT and CDR2 SNEGSKA (reference sequence). V was pared by 5 bases and J by 4 bases, with 9 bases between. The CDR3 loop is CSAHRTYEQYF. The DNA of the CDR3 is TGCAGTGCTCATCGGACGTACGAGCAGTACTTC.

The chain joins TRBV5-1 to TRBJ2-2; D gene uncertain. This CDR3 spans 17 amino acids. The V gene's germline CDR1 is SGHRS and CDR2 YFSETQ. V was trimmed by 1 base and J by 7 bases, leaving 20 bases between them. CDR3 nucleotide sequence: TGCGCCAGCAGCTTGCCACAGACGACCACCGACCTCGGGGAGCTGTTTTTT. It specifies CASSLPQTTTDLGELFF.

The gene calls are TRBV18 and TRBJ1-1; 10 bases fit TRBD1. Germline CDR1 and CDR2: KGHSH and LQKENI. With V trimmed by 1 base and J by 4 bases, 3 bases remained unmatched. CDR3 length: 15 residues. Written as DNA, the CDR3 is TGTGCCAGCTCACCACGGGACAGGGGTATCACTGAAGCTTTCTTT. It specifies CASSPRDRGITEAFF.

J is TRBJ2-7 and V is TRBV4-1; tentatively, D is TRBD2 (5 bases). Per germline, CDR1 MGHRA and CDR2 YSYEKL. V was clipped by 3 bases and J by 1 base, with 16 bases between them. CDR3 size: 16 residues. CDR3 in amino acids: CASSQGGGAVSYEQYF. CDR3 DNA: TGCGCCAGCAGCCAGGGCGGAGGTGCAGTTTCCTACGAGCAGTACTTC.

The V call is TRBV27, the J call TRBJ1-5; a weak D match, TRBD1 (6 bases). Trimming pared 0 bases from V and 3 bases from J, leaving 9 bases between. In germline, CDR1 is MNHEY, CDR2 SMNVEV (reference sequence). The CDR3 is 15 residues long. The CDR3 loop reads CASSLSRTDNQPQHF. CDR3 bases: TGTGCCAGCAGTTTATCTAGGACAGACAATCAGCCCCAGCATTTT.

The DNA for the CDR3 is TGTGCCAGCAGCTTAGGGAACCGGGACAGGAGCTCCTACGAGCAGTACTTC. Translated, it gives CASSLGNRDRSSYEQYF. This chain uses TRBV7-4 with TRBJ2-7; 8 nucleotides line up with TRBD1. Germline V gene lookup returns CDR1 SGHVT and CDR2 SQSDAQ. Trimming took 1 base from V and 0 from J; bases not matched to a gene: 8. The CDR3 has 17 amino acids. The complete variable domain, with remaining parts taken from reference TRBV7-4 and TRBJ2-7, reads GAGVSQSPRYKVAKRGRDVALRCDSISGHVTLYWYRQTLGQGSEVLTYSQSDAQRDKSGRPSGRFSAERPERSVSTLKIQRTEQGDSAVYLCASSLGNRDRSSYEQYFGPGTRLTVT.

This clone was seen only a few times. V usage is TRBV12-3 or TRBV12-4 and J usage is TRBJ1-5; D not resolved. V lost 6 bases, J lost 7 bases, and 13 bases lay in between. The length of the CDR3 is 13 residues. CDR3 sequence: CASRSAGSQPQHF. The CDR3 DNA follows: TGTGCCAGCAGGTCTGCCGGGTCCCAGCCCCAGCATTTT.

The V gene is TRBV4-1, the J gene TRBJ1-1, with D unclear. There are 17 residues in the CDR3. The V end was cut by 4 bases, the J end by 1 base, with 19 bases between. CDR1 and CDR2 from the germline V gene are MGHRA and YSYEKL. The chain's CDR3 is CASSPNPAKGGNTEAFF. For the CDR3, the DNA is TGCGCCAGCAGCCCCAACCCGGCGAAGGGAGGGAACACTGAAGCTTTCTTT.

The chain uses TRBV11-3 and TRBJ2-3; possibly TRBD2 for D (5 bases). The ends were cut back, 5 bases at V and 1 base at J, with 7 bases in the middle. This CDR3 comprises 13 residues. The germline CDR1 and CDR2 sequences are SGHNT and YENEEA. The CDR3 region is CASSRTGTDTQYF. For the CDR3, the DNA is TGTGCCAGCAGCAGGACTGGCACAGATACGCAGTATTTT.

V is TRBV7-6 and J is TRBJ2-1; perhaps TRBD1 as D (5 bases). Germline V gives CDR1 SGHVS, CDR2 FNYEAQ. This CDR3 spans 15 amino acids. Trimming took 4 bases from V and 6 from J, leaving 16 bases between them. The CDR3 sequence is CASSYLIKGPNEQFF. DNA for the CDR3: TGTGCCAGCAGCTATCTCATCAAGGGGCCCAATGAGCAGTTCTTC.

J is TRBJ2-2 and V is TRBV9; 14 nucleotides match TRBD2. V lost 3 bases, J lost 4 bases, and 5 bases stayed unmatched. The CDR3 is made up of 17 amino acids. Germline CDR1 reads SGDLS; CDR2 reads YYNGEE. In DNA form, the CDR3 reads TGTGCCAGCAGCGCGACTAGCGGGGGGGCCGGCACCGGGGAGCTGTTTTTT. Translated, it gives CASSATSGGAGTGELFF.

The chain recombines TRBV7-2 with TRBJ1-5; D is undetermined. Trimming took off 4 bases at V and 0 bases at J, with 4 bases between the two ends. This CDR3 spans 13 amino acids. Germline assignment: CDR1 SGHTA and CDR2 FQGNSA. The CDR3 DNA sequence: TGTGCCAGCAGCTCGGATAGCAATCAGCCCCAGCATTTT. Translating it yields CASSSDSNQPQHF.

This clone has just a few counts. V gene TRBV5-1 combines with J gene TRBJ2-7; 7 bases align to TRBD1. The CDR3 extends over 15 amino acids. J lost 6 bases, V lost 0 bases, and 9 bases had no gene match. The germline gives CDR1 SGHRS, CDR2 YFSETQ. CDR3 DNA: TGCGCCAGCAGCTTGGAAGTGACAGGGTCCGTCGAGCAGTACTTC. This encodes CASSLEVTGSVEQYF. The full variable domain, completed using reference TRBV5-1 and TRBJ2-7, is KAGVTQTPRYLIKTRGQQVTLSCSPISGHRSVSWYQQTPGQGLQFLFEYFSETQRNKGNFPGRFSGRQFSNSRSEMNVSTLELGDSALYLCASSLEVTGSVEQYFGPGTRLTVT.

This clone was observed once. J is TRBJ2-3 and V is TRBV6-5; D is unresolved. Germline lookup yields CDR1 MNHEY and CDR2 SVGAGI. V gave up 7 bases and J gave up 2 bases, with 13 bases separating them. This CDR3 has 14 amino acids. The CDR3, as DNA: TGTGCCAGCACCTCTAATTCCATCACAGATACGCAGTATTTT. Its translation is CASTSNSITDTQYF.

This sequence joins TRBV10-3 and TRBJ2-3; possibly TRBD2 for D (5 bases). The CDR3 is 13 amino acids. V lost 0 bases and J 6 bases, leaving 7 bases between the germline ends. CDR1 is ENHRY, CDR2 SYGVKD, per germline. DNA for the CDR3: TGTGCCATCAGTGAGTCAATAGCGGATACGCAGTATTTT. It specifies CAISESIADTQYF.